This T cell receptor beta chain comes out of a study of MAIT cells during Salmonella Paratyphi A infection (dated by TCRdb to about 2017). General conclusions and limits of the study: The availability of volunteer samples limited the sample sizes, but these sizes were considered adequate to detect differences between groups. Compared with healthy controls, diagnosed volunteers had more expansion or contraction among the top five MAIT clonotypes (approximately 0.48 versus 0.14), suggesting that infection reshaped the repertoire. MAIT cell TRBV usage was oligoclonal with a preference for TRBV20 and TRBV6, and infection did not appear to change this usage.

V is cut back by 0 bases and J by 3 bases, with 0 bases in the junction unmatched. Its CDR3 holds 15 amino acids, cysteine through phenylalanine. The CDR3 DNA has 45 bases and is translated from base 1. Looking up the germline V gene yields CDR1 MNHEY and CDR2 SVGAGI. The library was built by means of 5' RACE. TCRbeta was amplified in two rounds of PCR using Phusion High-Fidelity polymerase, and the primers added sample-specific barcodes. Template-switch cDNA synthesis with SMARTScribe reverse transcriptase and a TRBC-specific primer was used to generate TCRbeta libraries. After barcoding, samples were pooled and then prepared using the NEBNext Ultra DNA Library Prep Kit for Illumina. Sequencing of libraries was performed on an Illumina MiSeq with the MiSeq reagent kit v2, 300 cycles. The published analysis was carried out like this. Jemultiplexer was used to demultiplex reads by barcode, and MiTCR with default parameters handled the alignment. Non-functional sequences were filtered out with VDJtools, and clonotypes were defined by amino acid sequence, with frequencies based on assigned sequence reads. Clonal space homeostasis binned clonotypes by frequency as over-represented (0.05-1), large, medium and small. TCRdb trimmed public reads at Q25 via fastp, called clones via MiXCR and kept in-frame beta chains. Each CDR3 protein gets just one entry, which takes the most common genes and DNA from the rows behind it. TCRdb's processing, not the authors', yielded these V and J calls. Counted in this sample were some 450 distinct CDR3 sequences; roughly 46% of them appeared once. The ten most abundant clones make up 35% to 45% of the sample.

This clonotype has just a few counts. Its antigen is not yet known. No much larger clonotype is one base removed from it; base qualities were not supplied. Reading the label with the study, this specimen's time point is: healthy control first sampling. Using flow cytometry, MAIT cells, defined as Valpha7.2+ CD161+ T cells, were identified and sorted. Laboratory volunteers or leukocyte cones from the national blood and transplant service were used as healthy adult controls. For RNA extraction, roughly 5,000 to 10,000 MAIT cells from each sample were sorted straight into RNAqueous-Micro lysis buffer. To check how stable the MAIT repertoire is, unchallenged healthy controls gave two samples spaced 20 to 25 days apart. Lymphoprep gradient centrifugation was used to isolate peripheral blood mononuclear cells from blood samples and leukocyte cones. A BD FACSAria Fusion or BD FACSAria III sorter was used for cell sorting.

The clonotype was recovered from an adult in good health. The source material was MAIT cells from PBMCs. The chain is made from TRBV6-5 and TRBJ2-1; TRBD2 lines up with 9 middle nucleotides. The DNA sequence is TGTGCCAGCAGTTACTCTAGCGGGGGCTACAATGAGCAGTTCTTC. This translates into CASSYSSGGYNEQFF.